Listed below are T cell receptor beta chains from one sample, sequenced in a study of blood T cells in healthy people across ages. TCRdb re-analysed the 5' RACE reads in MiXCR, keeping a single row per CDR3 protein. This table holds fewer than 1,000,000 distinct CDR3 sequences, less than 60% found once. Source material: blood. The receptors here all came from a man aged 80 or over in good health. Both conserved end residues are part of each CDR3. Clone size is shown for a subset of rows, as once, few, many or a class of expanded clone.

CDR3	V	J	size
CSARALADYNEQFF	TRBV20-1	TRBJ2-1	NA
CASSLWPPYEQYF	TRBV27	TRBJ2-7	few
CASSRDGLAGGYEQYF	TRBV7-3	TRBJ2-7	few
CRTGGQGSYNEQFF	TRBV20-1	TRBJ2-1	NA
CASSRTDANYGYTF	TRBV3-1	TRBJ1-2	NA
CASSQAGPSYEQYF	TRBV4-3	TRBJ2-7	few
CASSQQSPRNSPLHF	TRBV18	TRBJ1-6	once
CASSLDGLSQPQHF	TRBV5-1	TRBJ1-5	NA
CASSTGLAGGYQETQYF	TRBV12-3/TRBV12-4	TRBJ2-5	NA
CASSVTAINEQFF	TRBV7-2	TRBJ2-1	NA
CASSWAGGDIQYF	TRBV5-1	TRBJ2-4	NA
CASSWEGKETQYF	TRBV5-1	TRBJ2-5	few
CATSGATPTSYNEQFF	TRBV24-1	TRBJ2-1	many
CASSLNRAGGYTF	TRBV12-3/TRBV12-4	TRBJ1-2	few
CASSLGRSGSHKDTQYF	TRBV5-1	TRBJ2-3	few
CASSLEGSIYGYTF	TRBV5-5	TRBJ1-2	NA
CSVEDWSPRTDTQYF	TRBV29-1	TRBJ2-3	NA
CASSRTGGKNNSPLHF	TRBV5-1	TRBJ1-6	once
CASSGDLDRVHADTQYF	TRBV9	TRBJ2-3	few
CASSYEGQGASHEQYF	TRBV5-4	TRBJ2-7	many
CASSEEAESGYTF	TRBV2	TRBJ1-2	few
CASGDRGLAGVDTQYF	TRBV7-9	TRBJ2-3	NA
CSASSRTGRETQYF	TRBV20-1	TRBJ2-5	NA
CATSRDWADSEYGYTF	TRBV15	TRBJ1-2	NA
CASSPRDRPLSEQYF	TRBV12-3/TRBV12-4	TRBJ2-7	NA
CASSINIGAGDDTQYF	TRBV27	TRBJ2-3	NA
CASSSGTGHHEQYF	TRBV7-2	NA	NA
CASSSQRTSGTQFF	TRBV7-2	TRBJ2-1	few
CASSLVHSPLHF	TRBV7-2	TRBJ1-6	NA
CASRNGPYEQYF	TRBV6-2/TRBV6-3	TRBJ2-7	NA
CASSREQGASYEQYF	TRBV3-1	TRBJ2-7	NA
CASSPPRRLQETQYF	TRBV6-2/TRBV6-3	TRBJ2-5	few
CATSGPANQPQHF	TRBV24-1	TRBJ1-5	NA